The text below deals with one T cell receptor beta chain. Its antigen is unknown. Healthy individuals who donated bone marrow served as the donors. The data stem from a study of cytomegalovirus exposure and HLA in healthy donors. Points from the study as a whole: HLA allele associations emerged for roughly 16,000 TCR beta sequences in a later analysis, at 0.05 false discovery rate.

Germline V lookup: CDR1 MGHDK, CDR2 SYGVNS. The CDR3 runs 10 residues. The junction had 2 bases not matched to a gene; V was cut back by 10 bases and J by 6 bases. The PCR contained 60 Vbeta and 13 Jbeta primers. The protocol was immunoSEQ multiplex PCR, while the TCRdb copy is restricted to in-frame clones and leaves out a portion. The table has 85,000 to 100,000 clones, about 80% seen once; the top ten hold approximately 3.4%. Sequencing was done on a sample of PBMCs. The origin of this receptor is a male donor in good health and CMV-seropositive. The chain is built from TRBV25-1 and TRBJ1-1, with 7 bases lining up with TRBD1. CDR3 residues: CANGTAEAFF. The DNA for the CDR3 is TGTGCCAACGGGACAGCTGAAGCTTTCTTT.